Listed here are 8 T cell receptor beta chains from one sample, sequenced in a study of blood T cell repertoires in COVID-19. Sequencing was performed with immunoSEQ multiplex PCR; in TCRdb, only in-frame clones are kept and a portion is missing. The sample consists of 89,000 or so clones, around 82% of them appearing once. Input material: peripheral blood. These receptors were obtained from a human donor in a cohort sampled during active COVID-19.

This clone occurred a few times. V and J are TRBV6-2 or TRBV6-3 and TRBJ2-3, with 8 bases fitting TRBD1. The CDR3 spans 15 residues. Germline CDR1 reads MNHEY; CDR2 reads SVGEGT. V was clipped by 6 bases and J by 5 bases; unmatched bases: 10. As DNA, the CDR3 is TGTGCCAGCAGCCACAATCTACAGGGGGGAGATACGCAGTATTTT. Translating gives CASSHNLQGGDTQYF.

The chain recombines TRBV4-3 with TRBJ2-5, with TRBD1 matching over 8 bases. V was clipped by 4 bases and J by 1 base; unmatched bases: 5. Germline CDR1 LGHNA, CDR2 YSLEER. This CDR3 is built from 15 residues. CDR3 nucleotide sequence: TGCGCCAGCAGCCGGAGACAGGGGCTCCAAGAGACCCAGTACTTC. Amino acids: CASSRRQGLQETQYF.

This chain uses TRBV19 with TRBJ2-1; TRBD2 matches 7 bases. V dropped 5 bases and J dropped 4; count of bases not matched to a gene: 11. CDR1 is LNHDA, CDR2 SQIVND, per germline (reference sequence). The CDR3 is made up of 16 amino acids. Here the CDR3 DNA reads TGTGCCAGTAGTTTCGAAGGCCTACTAGCGTACAATGAGCAGTTCTTC. As protein: CASSFEGLLAYNEQFF.

The CDR3 spells CASSESGRAEGEKLFF. The CDR3 region has the DNA TGCGCCAGCAGTGAGTCGGGCAGGGCCGAAGGTGAAAAACTGTTTTTT. V usage is TRBV10-1 and J usage is TRBJ1-4; perhaps TRBD1 as D (5 bases). Between the trimmed V and J ends, which lost 0 bases and 7 bases, there was a span of 15 bases. This CDR3 has 16 residues. Germline CDR1 reads WNHNN; CDR2 reads SYGVQD (reference sequence).

J is TRBJ1-1 and V is TRBV19, with a possible D match to TRBD1 (5 bases). Trimming stripped 3 bases from V and 0 bases from J, with 14 bases between. This CDR3 is 16 amino acids long. From germline, CDR1 is LNHDA and CDR2 SQIVND (reference sequence). CDR3 amino acids: CASSMWQGNMNTEAFF. The CDR3 nucleotides are TGTGCCAGTAGTATGTGGCAGGGAAACATGAACACTGAAGCTTTCTTT. The whole variable domain, filled in from reference TRBV19 and TRBJ1-1, reads DGGITQSPKYLFRKEGQNVTLSCEQNLNHDAMYWYRQDPGQGLRLIYYSQIVNDFQKGDIAEGYSVSREKKESFPLTVTSAQKNPTAFYLCASSMWQGNMNTEAFFGQGTRLTVV.

The rearrangement joins TRBV4-3 to TRBJ1-1; tentative D call: TRBD1 (6 bases). Deletions cut 0 bases from V and 10 bases from J, with 18 bases between. CDR1 is LGHNA and CDR2 is YSLEER in the germline V gene. The CDR3 covers 15 residues. The CDR3 reads CASSQEELGAFGAFF. CDR3 sequence (DNA): TGCGCCAGCAGCCAAGAGGAATTGGGGGCTTTTGGAGCTTTCTTT.

J is TRBJ2-4 and V is TRBV19; 9 nucleotides agree with TRBD2. CDR1 and CDR2 (germline): LNHDA, SQIVND (reference sequence). This CDR3 has 14 residues. V was pared by 5 bases and J by 8 bases, with 7 bases of the junction left unmatched. This chain's CDR3 is CASSPRGLAHIQYF. CDR3 bases: TGTGCCAGTAGTCCCCGTGGACTAGCGCACATTCAGTACTTC.

The chain employs TRBV29-1 and TRBJ2-1; TRBD2 is a possible D gene (5 bases). Germline loops: CDR1 SQVTM, CDR2 ANQGSEA. The CDR3 consists of 13 residues. Deletions cut 6 bases from V and 10 bases from J, with 19 bases between. CDR3 protein: CSVGESLPWEQFF. CDR3 bases: TGCAGCGTCGGGGAGTCCCTGCCGTGGGAGCAGTTCTTC.